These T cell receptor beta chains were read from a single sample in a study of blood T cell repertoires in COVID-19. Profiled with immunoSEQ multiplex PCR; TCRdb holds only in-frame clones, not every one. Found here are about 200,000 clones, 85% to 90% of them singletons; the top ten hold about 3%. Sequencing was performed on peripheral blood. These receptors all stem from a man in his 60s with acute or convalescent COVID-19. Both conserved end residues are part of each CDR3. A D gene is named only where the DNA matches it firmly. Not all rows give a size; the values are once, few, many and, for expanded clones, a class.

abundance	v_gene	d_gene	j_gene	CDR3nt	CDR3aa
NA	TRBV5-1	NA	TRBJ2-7	TGCGCCAGCAGCCCCCCGTACGACAGTTCCTACGAGCAGTACTTC	CASSPPYDSSYEQYF
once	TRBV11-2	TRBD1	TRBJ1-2	TGTGCCAGCAGCACACCGCCGGGACAGAGAGACAACTATGGCTACACCTTC	CASSTPPGQRDNYGYTF
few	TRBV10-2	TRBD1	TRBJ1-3	TGCGCCAGCTGGGACAGGGGGCACGGAAACACCATATATTTT	CASWDRGHGNTIYF
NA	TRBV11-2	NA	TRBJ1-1	TGTGCCAGCAGCTTAGCTTCTATGAACACTGAAGCTTTCTTT	CASSLASMNTEAFF
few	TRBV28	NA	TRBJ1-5	TGTGCCAGCAGTTCCACAGGGACCGGCAATCAGCCCCAGCATTTT	CASSSTGTGNQPQHF
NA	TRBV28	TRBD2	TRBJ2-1	TGTGCCAGCAGAGGGACTAGCGGGGGGCAGTACAATGAGCAGTTCTTC	CASRGTSGGQYNEQFF
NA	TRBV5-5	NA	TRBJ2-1	TGTGCCAGCAGCTTGGGTTTGGCAGGGTACAATGAGCAGTTCTTC	CASSLGLAGYNEQFF
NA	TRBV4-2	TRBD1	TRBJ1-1	TGTGCCAGCAGCCCGGGACAGGGAAACACTGAAGCTTTCTTT	CASSPGQGNTEAFF
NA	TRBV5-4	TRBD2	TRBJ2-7	TGTGCCAGCAGCTCCTCGACTAGCGGGGGGGTCCAGTACTTC	CASSSSTSGGVQYF
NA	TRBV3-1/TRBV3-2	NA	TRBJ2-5	TGTGCCAGCAGCCATCAGGGCCTGGGAGAGACCCAGTACTTC	CASSHQGLGETQYF
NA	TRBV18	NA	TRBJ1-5	TGTGCCAGCTCACCAAGCGGGGGGAGCAATCAGCCCCAGCATTTT	CASSPSGGSNQPQHF
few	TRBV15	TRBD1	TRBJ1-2	TGTGCCACCAGCAGGGAACAGGGGCGCAACTATGGCTACACCTTC	CATSREQGRNYGYTF
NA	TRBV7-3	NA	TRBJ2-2	TGTGCCAGCAGCTTATGGGGGCCTGGGACCGGGGAGCTGTTTTTT	CASSLWGPGTGELFF
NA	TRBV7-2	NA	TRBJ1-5	TGTGCCAGCAGCTTAGGGTGGAGTCAGCCCCAGCATTTT	CASSLGWSQPQHF
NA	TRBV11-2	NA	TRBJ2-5	TGTGCCAGCAGCTTGGACAGTCAGGCCGCGACCCAGTACTTC	CASSLDSQAATQYF
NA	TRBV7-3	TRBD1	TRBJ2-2	TGTGCCAGCAGCTTAGGAGGCAGGGGGCGCACCGGGGAGCTGTTTTTT	CASSLGGRGRTGELFF
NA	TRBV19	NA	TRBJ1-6	TGTGCCAGCGAGACAGACGGACGATCACCCCTCCACTTT	CASETDGRSPLHF
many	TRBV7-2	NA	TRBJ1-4	TGTGCCAGCAGCTACCAACCAGGGGTCGGGGAAAAACTGTTTTTT	CASSYQPGVGEKLFF
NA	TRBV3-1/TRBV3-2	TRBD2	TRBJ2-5	TGTGCCAGCAGCCAAGGGGCTAGCGGGAGGGGAGAGACCCAGTACTTC	CASSQGASGRGETQYF
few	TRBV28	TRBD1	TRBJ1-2	TGTGCCAGCAGTTACGGACAGGGAAACTATGGCTACACCTTC	CASSYGQGNYGYTF